This T cell receptor (beta chain) was sequenced in a study of radiotherapy plus CTLA-4 blockade in lung cancer. Study information: The study recorded objective responses in 18% of patients and disease control in around 33%. General study points: TCR clones originating in tumors grew in number in blood after radiotherapy plus ipilimumab.

Assay used: immunoSEQ multiplex PCR; TCRdb lists only in-frame clones, some missing. Of around 18,000 clones listed, more than 70% were seen once; the top ten hold roughly a quarter. Concerning this clone: The antigen is undetermined.

J gave up 2 bases and V 4 bases, and 15 bases lay outside the gene matches. Germline assignment: CDR1 SGHDT and CDR2 YYEEEE. CDR3 length: 19 amino acids. This clonotype was sampled from a human donor with non-small cell lung cancer whose response to radiotherapy plus ipilimumab could not be evaluated. The gene calls are TRBV5-6 and TRBJ2-3; 11 bases are shared with TRBD2. Sequencing was performed on peripheral blood, taken from a patient treated with radiotherapy plus ipilimumab. CDR3 amino acids: CASSGVGGSGGGYTDTQYF. CDR3 nucleotide sequence: TGTGCCAGCAGCGGGGTGGGGGGTAGCGGGGGGGGCTACACAGATACGCAGTATTTT.